This T cell receptor (beta chain) was sequenced in a study of OX40 agonist ivuxolimab in advanced cancers. A note on the overall study: The costimulatory receptor OX40 (CD134) was targeted by ivuxolimab, a fully human IgG2 agonistic monoclonal antibody. Intravenous ivuxolimab was administered to patients every 2 weeks at six dose levels: 0.01, 0.1, 0.3, 1.5, 3 and 10 mg/kg. Partial responses occurred in three dose-escalation patients, of whom one had hepatocellular carcinoma and two had cutaneous melanoma. The monotherapy dose-escalation portion (N ≈ 56 patients) of the phase I ivuxolimab trial is reported in the paper. Patients were allowed to have had prior anti-PD-1, anti-PD-L1 or anti-CTLA-4 therapy, and 40% to 45% of the dose-escalation patients had been treated with checkpoint inhibitors. The purpose of peripheral TCRbeta sequencing was to test whether ivuxolimab changed TCR sequence diversity and led to clonal T-cell expansion. In the dose-escalation cohort, 82.7% of patients were male, and the mean age was about 55 years, with a range of roughly 23 to 85. Of the roughly 52 dose-escalation patients, hepatocellular carcinoma was present in around 19, melanoma in some 15, renal cell carcinoma in 9 and head and neck cancer in 9.

To sequence the TCRbeta CDR3 region, genomic DNA was isolated from the sorted cells. The immunoSEQ Assay was used to sequence the TCRbeta CDR3 regions. TCRdb limited this immuneACCESS table to in-frame rearrangements with V and J called. A share of clones is missing; checked studies link under half to unresolved V genes, and the rest is unexplained. This sample gives approximately 22,000 clones in total; almost 85% of them show up just once. Over 25% of the sample is taken by the ten largest. From its cysteine to its phenylalanine, the CDR3 spans 16 amino acids. Left in the record is the CDR3 DNA by itself, 48 bases read in frame from the first base. CDR1 and CDR2 were assigned from the germline V gene (reference sequence) as MNHEY and SMNVEV. V sheds 3 bases and J sheds 11 bases, leaving 25 bases between their ends. Here is what the overall study found, with its caveats: At doses of 0.1 to 3.0 mg/kg, clonal expansion of both CD4+ and CD8+ blood T cells was observed from baseline to week 6. Antigen specificity was not determined for the clonally expanded peripheral T cells. Partial responders in the 0.1-3.0 mg/kg groups had among the lowest normalized peripheral clonal expansion, especially among CD8+ T cells. After ivuxolimab, more expanded clones were found on average in CD8+ T cells than in CD4+ T cells. Low levels of normalized T-cell clonal expansion were also seen in some nonresponding patients.

About this clone: This receptor's antigen is unknown. No base-level quality is on record; no much larger clone is a single base apart.

Patients with a history of autoimmune disease or receiving systemic immunosuppression were excluded from the trial. Peripheral blood for TCR sequencing was collected from all dose cohorts at baseline, on cycle 4 day 1, and on cycle 7 day 1. The samples were taken from a phase I, first-in-human, multicenter, open-label dose-escalation trial of ivuxolimab. Adults with locally advanced or metastatic melanoma, renal cell carcinoma, hepatocellular carcinoma or head and neck squamous cell carcinoma were enrolled in the trial. Before TCR sequencing, CD4+ T cells and CD8+ T cells were sorted from peripheral blood as separate populations.

The TCR was taken from an adult with an advanced solid tumor such as melanoma, head and neck, liver or kidney cancer. The chain is encoded by TRBV27 joined to TRBJ1-1; a tentative D match to TRBD1 spans 6 bases. The specimen was CD4+ or CD8+ T cells sorted from blood, collected in a trial of the OX40 agonist ivuxolimab. The CDR3 region has the sequence CASSFSGGQGGIMAFF. DNA sequence: TGTGCCAGCAGTTTTAGTGGGGGGCAGGGTGGAATAATGGCTTTCTTT.